This T cell receptor (beta chain) originates from a study of CXCR3-negative and CXCR3-positive naive CD8 T cells. Whole-study findings and limits: Naive cells used TRBV-TRBJ genes in much the same way whether CXCR3-negative or CXCR3-positive; memory cells did not. CXCR3-positive naive cells carried more hydrophobic TRB CDR3s than CXCR3-negative naive cells did. Partly lower CXCR3 expression followed cryopreservation, and most assays relied on fresh PBMCs. In both naive subsets diversity was comparably high, whereas memory CD8+ cells showed much lower diversity.

Concerning this clonotype itself: Its specificity is unknown.

This CDR3 contains 14 residues. The study made its TRB cDNA libraries by 5' RACE, adding UMI labels. Using the 5' RACE reads, TCRdb records one entry per CDR3 protein without DNA. The data include several thousand distinct CDR3 sequences; the top ten clones carry approximately 1.6%. The chain is built from TRBV12-3 or TRBV12-4 and TRBJ1-1. This receptor was obtained from a human donor in good health. Some clones in this sample may be carry-over from other donors' samples. The sequenced sample was naive CXCR3+ CD8+ T cells from blood. The subset here: CD45RO-CCR7+CD27+CD95- naive CD8+ T cells expressing CXCR3 (TNR3+). CDR3 residues: CASSHFGGNTEAFF.